This TCR beta chain stems from a study of cytomegalovirus exposure and HLA in healthy donors (dated by TCRdb to about 2017). Concerning the study at large: An earlier analysis of roughly 500 of the donors reported roughly 270 Gb of sequence data and 117 million unique TCR beta sequences from about 179 million T cells. Around 300 gigabases of sequencing data and approximately 93 million unique TCR sequences were included in an early release covering 550 to 650 HLA-typed donors. The genetic ancestry cluster associated with self-reported Caucasian donors included about four fifths of the roughly 400 genotyped donors. The study aimed to test whether cataloging public T cell receptors could reveal signatures of past pathogen exposure. The study profiled the T cell repertoires of around 700 subjects by immunosequencing and related them to cytomegalovirus serostatus. Besides the first cohort of 666 subjects, a separate validation cohort made up of roughly 120 different subjects was used. To predict cytomegalovirus infection status, the study brought together high-throughput TCR immunosequencing, statistical association of individual TCRs with disease status, and machine learning. In a later analysis, previously published TCR beta repertoires from about 640 donors were re-analyzed and high-resolution HLA genotyping was added so that TCR occurrence patterns could be studied. Rather than drawing on any new phenotypic data, the later analysis identified candidate immune exposures from TCR beta sequences and the way those sequences occurred across donors. In an earlier analysis of a few hundred of the donors, high-throughput TCR beta sequencing was used to judge whether each TCR beta V gene segment behaved as functional or pseudogenic. Alongside the repertoire data, information on donor age, sex, ethnicity and CMV serostatus was compiled. A later genetic analysis used genome-wide SNP genotypes for about three fifths of the 666 donors, treating that subset as a discovery cohort. Every discovery cohort repertoire had been produced on one sequencing platform. Both class I and class II loci were covered by HLA typing, at four-digit resolution. Typing coverage differed by locus: A, B, C, DRB1 and DQB1 were typed in about 629-640 donors, DQA1 in about 510, DPA1 in 600 to 610, and DPB1 in just under 490. Four to six DR-DQ haplotypes were handled as single units for association and clustering, since linkage in the cohort was strong. Among roughly 370 genotyped donors of the cohort, an average of roughly 240,000 unique TCR beta nucleotide sequences were sequenced per donor, around a sixth of them non-productive.

The cohort was made up of approximately 670 healthy bone marrow donors. At the time of sampling, all cohort members were nominally healthy, though unrecorded immune exposures were likely present. The donor tested CMV seropositive, placing the donor among the 289 seropositive members of the cohort. A peripheral blood sample was collected from each donor, and TCR beta sequencing was performed on peripheral blood mononuclear cells. Genomic DNA extraction from the blood cell samples was performed with the Qiagen DNeasy Blood Extraction Kit. The junction shows trimming of 7 bases on V and 3 bases on J, plus 9 bases between the germline ends. CDR1 and CDR2 were assigned from the germline V gene as SQVTM and ANQGSEA. Including cysteine and phenylalanine, the CDR3 has 11 amino acids. Solely the CDR3 DNA is kept, with 33 bases framed from the first base. Results the study describes overall, beyond this receptor: According to a later analysis, most CMV-associated TCR beta chains appeared to be HLA-restricted, and the HLA associations seemed to be driven largely by CMV exposure. Some IMGT-functional V segments, including TRBV6-2 and TRBV6-3, could not be distinguished by the 87-base-pair reads and were therefore excluded. Because some donors lacked HLA typing at each locus, the association tests relied only on the typed subset. In a later analysis, HLA-associated TCR beta chains were found to be more clonally expanded and to have lower generation probabilities than equally common non-associated chains. CMV serostatus was the only immune exposure information available for the cohort. Most TCR sequences were observed very rarely across donors, whereas some public TCRs were present in many individuals. A cluster of highly shared sequence variants was judged likely to represent a technical artifact of the sequencing pipeline. In a later analysis, the rate of TCR association differed among HLA loci, with DRB1 alleles having the most associated TCRs and HLA-C alleles having the fewest. In this cohort, only TCR beta chains were sequenced, and detectable features were limited by the absence of alpha or paired-chain data. A total of fewer than 200 TCR beta chains were listed by the study as associated with cytomegalovirus. In a later analysis, several top co-occurrence clusters were reported to appear linked to parvovirus B19, influenza, CMV and Epstein-Barr virus. Because counts were too low, seventeen rarely observed V segments, including chromosome 9 orphons, were excluded from the earlier analysis of around 640 of the donors. Roughly uniform sequencing depth across donors was assumed in presence/absence analyses, although this assumption may not hold. When HLA alleles, especially DR and DQ, strongly co-occurred, TCR associations were difficult to assign to individual alleles. According to the authors, the approach could potentially be generalized to other disease states and immunological phenotypes. An earlier analysis of approximately 530 of the donors showed that most TCR beta V segments appeared in productive rearrangements either about 87% or about 30% of the time, which broadly matched IMGT annotations. Cytomegalovirus status was reported to be diagnosed by the classifier with high specificity and sensitivity in both the original and validation cohorts. At a false discovery rate of 0.05, a later analysis linked roughly 17,000 TCR beta sequences to specific HLA alleles. In vitro tests confirmed that a few of the cytomegalovirus-associated TCR beta chains recognize cytomegalovirus antigens. Compared with the roughly 700-donor mean, donors in an Asian-associated ancestry cluster had fewer N-insertions in productive TCRs, according to a later genetic analysis. A further reported finding was that TCR beta sequences accurately predicted the HLA-A and HLA-B alleles for most subjects in the first cohort. In a later genetic analysis, a missense DCLRE1C variant was associated with V-gene and J-gene trimming of TCR beta chains, and the association was replicated in an independent cohort. Correlated functional status among segregating V segments might reflect linkage disequilibrium, but an unknown experimental factor could not be ruled out.

A word on this clone: Its binding antigen is unknown. No much larger clonotype is one base removed from it; base qualities were not supplied.

Library generation was performed with the immunoSEQ multiplex PCR assay. The multiplex PCR relied on a mix of 60 forward primers for TCR Vbeta segments and 13 reverse primers for TCR Jbeta segments. The CDR3 region of rearranged TCR beta genes was amplified from genomic DNA by a multiplex PCR assay. Amplified TCR beta libraries were sequenced as 87-base-pair reads on the Illumina HiSeq System. Under the source paper's analysis protocol: A later analysis tallied around 82 million unique TCR beta chains across the 666 repertoires, and approximately 12 million of those chains were shared by two or more donors. Raw reads were error-corrected and collapsed into unique sequences with a nearest-neighbor algorithm that merged closely related sequences to remove PCR and sequencing errors. To assign V, D and J gene segments, CDR3 sequences were aligned to IMGT reference sequences. Each retained sequence needed at least a six-nucleotide match to both a V gene segment and a J gene segment. Rearrangements were called productive when the CDR3 lacked stop codons and stayed in frame with V and J; all others were non-productive. Following IMGT convention, CDR3 was defined as the stretch from the second conserved V-encoded cysteine to the conserved J-encoded phenylalanine. The earlier analysis of approximately 500 of the donors excluded sequences that lacked an unambiguous match to a single V gene segment. In an earlier analysis of 450 to 750 of the donors, a V segment was called functional when productive rearrangements were above 56.7%, and segregating when the standard deviation between donors exceeded 5%. A statistical classification framework was developed to diagnose cytomegalovirus status using the catalog of TCR beta chain sequences. V and J gene assignment, in a later analysis, came from comparing TCR nucleotide sequences with IMGT/GENE-DB human TR gene sequences. Using the TCRdist pipeline, a later analysis assigned CDR3 sequences along with most-parsimonious VDJ recombination scenarios. In a later analysis, each TCR beta chain was defined by its CDR3 amino acid sequence together with its V-gene family, and reads without a unique V-gene family were excluded. As a way to deal with suspected cross-contamination and a sequencing artifact, a later analysis dropped approximately 590 nucleotide sequences that were highly shared and had low generation probability. In a later analysis, a clonal expansion index for each public chain was calculated from normalized within-repertoire ranks of inferred template counts. A later analysis computed generation probabilities with a VDJ recombination model fitted to out-of-frame rearrangements, and checked the results against IGoR. In a later analysis, hypergeometric tests were used to score TCR-TCR, TCR-HLA and TCR-CMV co-occurrence, with a repertoire-size bias correction applied to TCR pairs. False discovery rates were estimated in a later analysis by permuting HLA or CMV assignments 20 times. A later analysis grouped co-occurring TCRs with DBSCAN, adding TCRdist sequence similarity when clustering within HLA-allele-positive subsets. Repertoires with fewer than 30,000 or more than 120,000 public chains, plus five repertoires with anomalous nucleotide sharing, were excluded from co-occurrence clustering. TCRdb obtained this table from immuneACCESS and retained in-frame rearrangements with V and J assigned. These tables miss some clones; where compared with another copy, unresolved V genes account for less than half of the shortfall, and the remainder is unexplained. The V and J calls and clone size come from that table; D and trimming were worked out from the DNA. For this sample there are about 120,000 clones; around 79% appear just once. 2.5% to 3.5% of the sample is in the top ten clones.

Sequenced input: PBMCs. The sequence is built from TRBV29-1 and TRBJ1-1, with a weak D call of TRBD1 (6 bases match). This TCR was sampled from a woman between 25 and 40 years old in good health and CMV-seropositive. The DNA sequence follows: TGCAGCGGTAGACAGGACACTGAAGCTTTCTTT. Protein translation: CSGRQDTEAFF. The entire variable domain, with the stretches around the CDR3 drawn from the reference TRBV29-1 and TRBJ1-1 proteins, is SAVISQKPSRDICQRGTSLTIQCQVDSQVTMMFWYRQQPGQSLTLIATANQGSEATYESGFVIDKFPISRPNLTFSTLTVSNMSPEDSSIYLCSGRQDTEAFFGQGTRLTVV.